This is a list of T cell receptor beta chains from one sample in a study of T cell repertoires in cytomegalovirus infection. Each CDR3 protein is one row after TCRdb ran MiXCR on the reads. In the table there are over 150,000 distinct CDR3 sequences, roughly 19% of which are singletons. Source material: PBMCs. These TCRs come from a human donor in good health (CMV status not recorded). Some clones in this sample may be carry-over from other donors' samples. The CDR3 runs from the conserved cysteine through the conserved F or W. Each record gives: V gene, clone size, J gene, D gene, CDR3 protein, CDR3 DNA. A D gene is named only where the DNA matches it firmly. Clone size is given for some rows only: seen once, a few or many times, or a class if the clone is expanded.

V: TRBV6-2/TRBV6-3
size: few
J: TRBJ2-1
D: .
CDR3: CASRPGVGLYNEQFF
DNA: TGTGCCAGCAGGCCAGGGGTCGGGTTATACAATGAGCAGTTCTTC

V: TRBV28
size: few
J: TRBJ2-7
D: TRBD1
CDR3: CASSYAPRGQGSYEQYF
DNA: TGTGCCAGCAGTTACGCCCCCCGGGGACAGGGTTCCTACGAGCAGTACTTC

V: TRBV27
size: .
J: TRBJ2-1
D: .
CDR3: CASSLSPLARGNEQFF
DNA: TGTGCCAGCAGTTTATCCCCTTTAGCGAGGGGCAATGAGCAGTTCTTC

V: TRBV6-8
size: few
J: TRBJ1-4
D: TRBD1
CDR3: CATMRSGGGSTEKLFF
DNA: TGTGCCACCATGAGATCAGGGGGCGGTTCTACCGAAAAACTGTTTTTT

V: TRBV29-1
size: many
J: TRBJ1-1
D: .
CDR3: CSVEKMNTEAFF
DNA: TGCAGCGTTGAAAAAATGAACACTGAAGCTTTCTTT

V: TRBV7-6
size: many
J: TRBJ1-4
D: .
CDR3: CASSLKGPNEKLFF
DNA: TGTGCCAGCAGCTTAAAGGGGCCTAATGAAAAACTGTTTTTT

V: TRBV7-2
size: many
J: TRBJ2-3
D: TRBD2
CDR3: CASSPGGGRDTQYF
DNA: TGTGCCAGCAGCCCGGGGGGGGGGAGAGATACGCAGTATTTT

V: TRBV29-1
size: .
J: TRBJ2-1
D: .
CDR3: CSVLGARINEQFF
DNA: TGCAGCGTTCTAGGGGCGCGGATCAATGAGCAGTTCTTC

V: TRBV7-9
size: .
J: TRBJ2-7
D: .
CDR3: CASSLGGGGPREQYF
DNA: TGTGCCAGCAGCCTAGGGGGGGGAGGGCCTCGAGAGCAGTACTTC

V: TRBV7-2
size: many
J: TRBJ2-5
D: .
CDR3: CASSLDGSADFASQYF
DNA: TGTGCCAGCAGCTTAGATGGTAGCGCCGATTTTGCGTCCCAGTACTTC

V: TRBV28
size: many
J: TRBJ2-1
D: TRBD1
CDR3: CASSFPLRDSLSYNEQFF
DNA: TGTGCCAGCAGTTTCCCGCTCCGGGACAGCCTCTCCTACAATGAGCAGTTCTTC

V: TRBV10-3
size: .
J: TRBJ1-3
D: .
CDR3: CATTAGQLSGNTIYF
DNA: TGTGCCACGACGGCGGGACAACTCTCTGGAAACACCATATATTTT

V: TRBV11-1
size: many
J: TRBJ2-7
D: TRBD1
CDR3: CASSLAGTGGVEQYF
DNA: TGTGCCAGCAGCTTGGCCGGGACAGGGGGTGTCGAGCAGTACTTC

V: TRBV29-1
size: .
J: TRBJ2-1
D: TRBD1
CDR3: CSVDGTGRYNEQFF
DNA: TGCAGCGTTGATGGGACAGGGAGGTACAATGAGCAGTTCTTC

V: TRBV7-2
size: many
J: TRBJ2-7
D: .
CDR3: CASSLPRGREQYF
DNA: TGTGCCAGCAGCTTACCCCGGGGGCGCGAGCAGTACTTC

V: TRBV19
size: once
J: TRBJ1-5
D: .
CDR3: CSSSIRGAAQPQHF
DNA: TGTTCCAGTAGTATACGGGGGGCAGCTCAGCCCCAGCATTTT

V: TRBV5-4
size: .
J: TRBJ2-3
D: TRBD1
CDR3: CASSWDSSTDTQYF
DNA: TGTGCCAGCAGCTGGGACAGCAGCACAGATACGCAGTATTTT

V: TRBV5-8
size: .
J: TRBJ1-5
D: .
CDR3: CASSFYQPQHF
DNA: TGTGCCAGCAGCTTCTATCAGCCCCAGCATTTT

V: TRBV30
size: .
J: TRBJ2-5
D: .
CDR3: CAWSEDLPQETQYF
DNA: TGTGCCTGGAGTGAGGACTTACCCCAAGAGACCCAGTACTTC

V: TRBV24-1
size: few
J: TRBJ1-2
D: TRBD1
CDR3: CATSDPPGQSYGYTF
DNA: TGTGCCACCAGTGACCCCCCGGGACAGAGTTATGGCTACACCTTC

V: TRBV6-6
size: .
J: TRBJ2-2
D: TRBD1
CDR3: CASSYRGGELFF
DNA: TGTGCCAGCAGCTACAGGGGCGGGGAGCTGTTTTTT

V: TRBV2
size: .
J: TRBJ1-5
D: .
CDR3: CASKKDRNNQPQHF
DNA: TGTGCCAGCAAGAAGGACCGAAACAATCAGCCCCAGCATTTT

V: TRBV11-2
size: few
J: TRBJ2-3
D: .
CDR3: CASSLTQVGPTDTQYF
DNA: TGTGCCAGCAGCTTAACGCAGGTCGGCCCTACAGATACGCAGTATTTT

V: TRBV29-1
size: .
J: TRBJ2-7
D: .
CDR3: CSVELSSYEQYF
DNA: TGCAGCGTTGAATTGTCATCCTACGAGCAGTACTTC

V: TRBV7-2
size: medium-sized
J: TRBJ1-5
D: .
CDR3: CASSLRTGNQPQHF
DNA: TGTGCCAGCAGCCTCCGGACGGGGAATCAGCCCCAGCATTTT

V: TRBV25-1
size: many
J: TRBJ2-6
D: TRBD1
CDR3: CASSRQGSGANVLTF
DNA: TGTGCCAGCAGCCGACAGGGATCAGGGGCCAACGTCCTGACTTTC

V: TRBV29-1
size: many
J: TRBJ2-1
D: TRBD1
CDR3: CSARDRGEGEQFF
DNA: TGCAGCGCACGTGACAGGGGGGAAGGTGAGCAGTTCTTC

V: TRBV5-4
size: few
J: TRBJ2-5
D: .
CDR3: CASSLVAGETQYF
DNA: TGTGCCAGCAGCTTGGTGGCAGGAGAGACCCAGTACTTC

V: TRBV29-1
size: .
J: TRBJ2-3
D: .
CDR3: CSVEAMAGASTDTQYF
DNA: TGCAGCGTTGAGGCCATGGCGGGGGCTAGCACAGATACGCAGTATTTT

V: TRBV6-1
size: few
J: TRBJ2-1
D: .
CDR3: CASGPVRHEQFF
DNA: TGTGCCAGCGGCCCCGTCCGGCATGAGCAGTTCTTC

V: TRBV7-2
size: few
J: TRBJ2-1
D: .
CDR3: CASSLALGLEQFF
DNA: TGTGCCAGCAGCTTAGCGCTAGGGTTGGAGCAGTTCTTC

V: TRBV7-6
size: many
J: TRBJ2-2
D: .
CDR3: CASSADAGANTGELFF
DNA: TGTGCCAGCAGCGCCGACGCAGGGGCGAACACCGGGGAGCTGTTTTTT

V: TRBV5-6
size: few
J: TRBJ2-6
D: .
CDR3: CASSLGPGANVLTF
DNA: TGTGCCAGCAGCTTGGGACCCGGGGCCAACGTCCTGACTTTC

V: TRBV5-6
size: few
J: TRBJ2-3
D: .
CDR3: CASSLYQGGLADTQYF
DNA: TGTGCCAGCAGCTTGTACCAGGGAGGTTTGGCAGATACGCAGTATTTT

V: TRBV6-6
size: .
J: TRBJ1-2
D: .
CDR3: CASNTPRASYGYTF
DNA: TGTGCCAGCAATACACCTCGGGCAAGCTATGGCTACACCTTC

V: TRBV18
size: few
J: TRBJ1-2
D: .
CDR3: CASSPLQDHGYTF
DNA: TGTGCCAGCTCACCACTACAGGATCATGGCTACACCTTC

V: TRBV7-8
size: many
J: TRBJ2-3
D: .
CDR3: CASSPVVSGYTDTQYF
DNA: TGTGCCAGCAGCCCAGTGGTTAGCGGTTACACAGATACGCAGTATTTT

V: TRBV7-6
size: many
J: TRBJ2-5
D: TRBD2
CDR3: CASSSSGLAGGETQYF
DNA: TGTGCCAGCAGCTCGTCGGGACTAGCGGGGGGGGAGACCCAGTACTTC

V: TRBV7-2
size: many
J: TRBJ1-5
D: .
CDR3: CASSLAPRGSGSNQPQHF
DNA: TGTGCCAGCAGCTTAGCCCCGAGAGGGAGCGGTAGCAATCAGCCCCAGCATTTT

V: TRBV6-1
size: many
J: TRBJ2-6
D: .
CDR3: CASSEGATGANVLTF
DNA: TGTGCCAGCAGCGAAGGGGCGACTGGGGCCAACGTCCTGACTTTC

V: TRBV7-8
size: many
J: TRBJ1-5
D: TRBD1
CDR3: CASSLEGTGGTPQHF
DNA: TGTGCCAGCAGCTTAGAAGGGACAGGGGGCACCCCACAGCATTTT

V: TRBV28
size: .
J: TRBJ2-7
D: TRBD2
CDR3: CASRTSGSYEQYF
DNA: TGTGCCAGCAGGACTAGCGGATCCTACGAGCAGTACTTC

V: TRBV28
size: many
J: TRBJ2-5
D: TRBD2
CDR3: CASSPPVSGSTLLMRETQYF
DNA: TGTGCCAGCAGTCCCCCCGTTAGCGGGAGCACTCTTTTAATGCGGGAGACCCAGTACTTC

V: TRBV28
size: few
J: TRBJ2-1
D: TRBD2
CDR3: CASSLASGYNEQFF
DNA: TGTGCCAGCAGTTTAGCTAGCGGCTACAATGAGCAGTTCTTC